The 20 T cell receptor beta chains reported below all come from one sample, sequenced in a study of T cell repertoires in cytomegalovirus infection. These receptors' targets are unknown. TCRdb re-called the reads with MiXCR, one entry per CDR3 protein. This table holds about 310,000 distinct CDR3 sequences, around 25% found once. Sequencing was performed on cultured PBMCs, taken from culture after CMV antigen stimulation. The receptors come from a human donor in good health (CMV status not recorded). Some clones in this sample may be carry-over from other donors' samples.

This clonotype was seen only a few times. The rearrangement links TRBV6-8 to TRBJ2-1; TRBD2 might be the D (5 bases). Trimming removed 6 bases at V and 6 bases at J, with 18 bases between. In germline, CDR1 is MNHGY, CDR2 SAAAGT. The CDR3 contains 15 residues. The CDR3 region is CASSKGSTSGNEQFF. CDR3 nucleotide sequence: TGTGCCAGCAGCAAAGGGAGTACGTCCGGCAATGAGCAGTTCTTC.

This chain connects TRBV7-6 to TRBJ2-5, with D unclear. The CDR3 consists of 12 residues. Trimming took 2 bases from V and 5 from J, leaving 6 bases between them. Germline lookup yields CDR1 SGHVS and CDR2 FNYEAQ. CDR3 sequence: CASSLIRETQYF. In nucleotides, the CDR3 is TGTGCCAGCAGCTTAATAAGGGAGACCCAGTACTTC.

This clonotype occurred many times. The chain employs TRBV7-2 and TRBJ2-5; D gene uncertain. The CDR3 extends over 13 amino acids. V shed 6 bases and J shed 3 bases, with 11 bases lying between them. CDR1 SGHTA and CDR2 FQGNSA come from the germline V gene. CDR3 region: CASSMFLEETQYF. CDR3 nucleotides: TGTGCCAGCAGTATGTTCTTGGAAGAGACCCAGTACTTC.

CDR3 region: CSAPKDGWAGTQYF. In DNA, the CDR3 is TGCAGTGCTCCAAAGGATGGATGGGCAGGGACCCAGTACTTC. The chain joins TRBV20-1 to TRBJ2-5; D is uncertain. CDR1 is DFQATT and CDR2 is SNEGSKA in the germline V gene (reference sequence). CDR3 length equals 14 residues. The ends were cut back, 5 bases at V and 7 bases at J, with 20 bases in the middle.

V is TRBV6-6 and J is TRBJ2-2, with 9 bases lining up with TRBD1. J was trimmed by 5 bases and V by 11 bases; bases with no gene match: 12. Germline V CDR1 and CDR2: MNHNY, SVGAGI (reference sequence). The CDR3 extends over 15 amino acids. The CDR3 loop is CAAYRGQRYTGELFF. The CDR3, as DNA: TGTGCCGCTTACAGGGGGCAAAGGTATACCGGGGAGCTGTTTTTT.

The chain recombines TRBV7-9 with TRBJ1-1; 9 bases agree with TRBD1. The CDR3 has 14 residues. From germline, CDR1 is SEHNR and CDR2 FQNEAQ (reference sequence). Unmatched junction bases numbered 8, after V lost 5 bases and J lost 7 bases. The CDR3, as DNA: TGTGCCAGCAGCCTACTACGGACAGGGGATGAAGCTTTCTTT. Protein: CASSLLRTGDEAFF.

In its sample, this clonotype was seen a few times. The chain recombines TRBV12-3 or TRBV12-4 with TRBJ2-3; unclear D gene. The CDR3 spans 15 residues. V was pared by 7 bases and J by 2 bases, with 16 bases between. This CDR3 is CASNRFWGFTDTQYF. The CDR3 DNA sequence: TGTGCCAGCAACCGCTTTTGGGGATTCACAGATACGCAGTATTTT.

This clonotype was seen ten or more times. The rearrangement uses TRBV7-6 and TRBJ1-1, with a tentative D call TRBD1 (5 bases). V was trimmed by 3 bases and J by 0 bases, leaving 14 bases between them. This CDR3 contains 16 residues. Germline V gives CDR1 SGHVS, CDR2 FNYEAQ. CDR3: CASSLGWGTLNTEAFF. The CDR3 nucleotides read TGTGCCAGCAGCTTGGGGTGGGGGACTTTGAACACTGAAGCTTTCTTT.

The chain links TRBV19 to TRBJ2-3; D is ambiguous. Trimming shortened V by 7 bases and J by 5 bases, and 1 base separated the two germline ends. The CDR3 contains 9 residues. Germline CDR1 and CDR2: LNHDA and SQIVND (reference sequence). CDR3 protein: CASIDTQYF. The CDR3 bases are TGTGCCAGTATAGATACGCAGTATTTT. The variable domain in full, completed from reference TRBV19 and TRBJ2-3, reads DGGITQSPKYLFRKEGQNVTLSCEQNLNHDAMYWYRQDPGQGLRLIYYSQIVNDFQKGDIAEGYSVSREKKESFPLTVTSAQKNPTAFYLCASIDTQYFGPGTRLTVL.

This rearrangement joins TRBV9 to TRBJ2-4; 8 nucleotides agree with TRBD2. The V and J ends lost 4 bases and 5 bases, in that order; junction bases with no gene match: 5. Germline CDR1 and CDR2: SGDLS and YYNGEE. The CDR3 spans 14 residues. CDR3 bases: TGTGCCAGCAGCTCCCCGGGACTAGAAAACATTCAGTACTTC. Translated, it gives CASSSPGLENIQYF. Using reference TRBV9 and TRBJ2-4 for the parts outside the CDR3, the full variable domain is DSGVTQTPKHLITATGQRVTLRCSPRSGDLSVYWYQQSLDQGLQFLIQYYNGEERAKGNILERFSAQQFPDLHSELNLSSLELGDSALYFCASSSPGLENIQYFGAGTRLSVL.

This clonotype was counted many times. The chain joins TRBV7-2 to TRBJ2-5; D is possibly TRBD2 (6 bases). The germline V gene encodes CDR1 SGHTA and CDR2 FQGNSA. CDR3 length: 13 residues. Trimming left V 5 bases short and J 5 bases short, with 12 bases between. The CDR3 loop reads CASSMPSAETQYF. The CDR3 nucleotides are TGTGCCAGCAGCATGCCTAGCGCGGAGACCCAGTACTTC.

This clonotype was observed a handful of times. V and J are TRBV7-9 and TRBJ1-6; D is undetermined. Deletions cut 4 bases from V and 2 bases from J, with 12 bases between. Germline CDR1 reads SEHNR; CDR2 reads FQNEAQ (reference sequence). This CDR3 comprises 16 residues. The CDR3 region is CASSSSGSTYNSPLHF. The CDR3 DNA is TGTGCCAGCAGCTCGTCGGGATCAACCTATAATTCACCCCTCCACTTT.

This clonotype has more than one count but fewer than ten. V gene TRBV6-6 combines with J gene TRBJ2-3; no firm D call. V was shortened by 7 bases and J by 7 bases, with 12 bases between the two germline ends. This CDR3 is built from 12 residues. Germline CDR1 and CDR2: MNHNY and SVGAGI (reference sequence). CDR3 nucleotide sequence: TGTGCCAGCAACCTGGACCAGAATACGCAGTATTTT. Its protein product is CASNLDQNTQYF.

The chain recombines TRBV19 with TRBJ1-1; no clear D. Deletions cut 5 bases from V and 4 bases from J, with 11 bases between. The CDR3 runs 13 residues. Germline values: CDR1 LNHDA, CDR2 SQIVND (reference sequence). The CDR3 nucleotides read TGTGCCAGTAGTGAAGAGTTGGGCACTGAAGCTTTCTTT. The encoded protein is CASSEELGTEAFF. Supplemented by reference TRBV19 and TRBJ1-1, the full variable domain reads DGGITQSPKYLFRKEGQNVTLSCEQNLNHDAMYWYRQDPGQGLRLIYYSQIVNDFQKGDIAEGYSVSREKKESFPLTVTSAQKNPTAFYLCASSEELGTEAFFGQGTRLTVV.

This sequence joins TRBV6-2 or TRBV6-3 and TRBJ2-7; 11 positions agree with TRBD2. Germline V gene sequence: CDR1 MNHEY, CDR2 SVGEGT. V lost 5 bases, J lost 7 bases, and 10 bases stayed unmatched. The CDR3 spans 15 residues. CDR3 loop: CASSSIAGGPTEQYV. CDR3 nucleotide sequence: TGTGCCAGCAGTAGTATAGCGGGAGGGCCGACGGAGCAGTACGTC.

The chain combines TRBV7-9 with TRBJ2-3; 7 nucleotides align to TRBD2. The V segment lost 5 bases and the J segment 2 bases; nucleotides outside the gene matches: 4. CDR3 length: 14 amino acids. Germline assignment: CDR1 SEHNR and CDR2 FQNEAQ (reference sequence). CDR3 nucleotides: TGTGCCAGCAGCCCGGCGGGGGACACAGATACGCAGTATTTT. It specifies CASSPAGDTDTQYF.

The V call is TRBV23-1, the J call TRBJ2-7; D not certain. TRBV23-1 falls under the ORF class, with uncertain function. This CDR3 spans 17 amino acids. V was shortened by 4 bases and J by 1 base, with 20 bases between the two germline ends. This chain's CDR3 is CASSPYLRALRSYEQYF. The CDR3 DNA reads as TGCGCCAGCAGTCCTTACCTTCGTGCGCTTCGTTCCTACGAGCAGTACTTC.

This clonotype was counted only a few times. V usage is TRBV28 and J usage is TRBJ1-5, with D unclear. The V gene lost 2 bases and the J gene lost 5 bases, with 7 bases spanning the gap. The CDR3 is made up of 13 amino acids. Germline values: CDR1 MDHEN, CDR2 SYDVKM. CDR3 protein: CASSLGRYQPQHF. The CDR3, as DNA: TGTGCCAGCAGTTTAGGGAGGTATCAGCCCCAGCATTTT.

This clonotype came up many times. This chain connects TRBV28 to TRBJ2-1, with 8 nucleotides matching TRBD1. The junction had 6 bases not matched to a gene; V was cut back by 4 bases and J by 1 base. Germline V gene data show CDR1 as MDHEN and CDR2 as SYDVKM. The CDR3 totals 16 residues. CDR3 residues: CASSSAGTGSYNEQFF. The CDR3 coding sequence is TGTGCCAGCAGTTCAGCCGGGACAGGTTCCTACAATGAGCAGTTCTTC.

This clonotype was picked up many times. This chain connects TRBV6-6 to TRBJ1-5; 8 bases map to TRBD1. This CDR3 is 16 amino acids long. The trim removed 0 bases at V and 7 bases at J, leaving 8 bases unmatched. The germline V gene has CDR1 MNHNY and CDR2 SVGAGI (reference sequence). The CDR3 nucleotides are TGTGCCAGCAGTTACTCGAGTGCCGGGACAGGACAGCCCCAGCATTTT. This translates into CASSYSSAGTGQPQHF.